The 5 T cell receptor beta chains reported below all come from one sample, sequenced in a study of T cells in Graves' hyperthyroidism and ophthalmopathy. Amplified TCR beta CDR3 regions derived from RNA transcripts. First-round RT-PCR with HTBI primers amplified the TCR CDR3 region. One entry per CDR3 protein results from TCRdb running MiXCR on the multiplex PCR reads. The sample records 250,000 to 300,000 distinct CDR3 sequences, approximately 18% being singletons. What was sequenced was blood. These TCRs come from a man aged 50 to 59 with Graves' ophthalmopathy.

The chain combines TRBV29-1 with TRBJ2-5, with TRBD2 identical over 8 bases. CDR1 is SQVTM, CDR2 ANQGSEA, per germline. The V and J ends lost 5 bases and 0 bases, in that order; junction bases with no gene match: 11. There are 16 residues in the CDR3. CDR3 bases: TGCAGCGTTCAAGGGGGATTAGCGGGATACCAAGAGACCCAGTACTTC. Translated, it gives CSVQGGLAGYQETQYF.

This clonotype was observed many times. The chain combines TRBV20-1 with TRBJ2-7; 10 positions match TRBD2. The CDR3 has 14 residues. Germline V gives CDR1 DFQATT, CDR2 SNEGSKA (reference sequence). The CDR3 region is CSKTPVAGGYEQYF. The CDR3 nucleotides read TGCAGCAAAACCCCCGTAGCGGGAGGCTACGAGCAGTACTTC.

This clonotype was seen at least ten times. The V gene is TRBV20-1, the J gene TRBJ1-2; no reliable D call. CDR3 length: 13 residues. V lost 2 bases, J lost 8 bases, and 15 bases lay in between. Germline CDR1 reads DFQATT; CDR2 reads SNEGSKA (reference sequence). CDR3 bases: TGCAGTGCTAGAATGGCCAAACATTCCGGCTACACCTTC. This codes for CSARMAKHSGYTF.

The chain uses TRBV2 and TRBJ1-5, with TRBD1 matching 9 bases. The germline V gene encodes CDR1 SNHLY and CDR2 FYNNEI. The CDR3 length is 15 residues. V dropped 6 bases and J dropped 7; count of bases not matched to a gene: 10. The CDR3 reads CASRSIDRGGQPQHF. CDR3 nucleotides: TGTGCCAGCAGATCAATCGACAGGGGGGGGCAGCCCCAGCATTTT. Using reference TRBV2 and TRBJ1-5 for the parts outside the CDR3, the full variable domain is EPEVTQTPSHQVTQMGQEVILRCVPISNHLYFYWYRQILGQKVEFLVSFYNNEISEKSEIFDDQFSVERPDGSNFTLKIRSTKLEDSAMYFCASRSIDRGGQPQHFGDGTRLSIL.

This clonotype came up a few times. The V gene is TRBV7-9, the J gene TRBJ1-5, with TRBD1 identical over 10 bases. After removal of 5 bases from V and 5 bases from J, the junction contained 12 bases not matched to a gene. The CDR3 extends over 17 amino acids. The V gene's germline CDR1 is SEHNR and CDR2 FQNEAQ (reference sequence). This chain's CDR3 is CASSQTRTGGNHQPQHF. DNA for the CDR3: TGTGCCAGCAGCCAAACACGGACAGGGGGGAATCATCAGCCCCAGCATTTT. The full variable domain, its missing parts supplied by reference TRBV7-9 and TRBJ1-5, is DTGVSQNPRHKITKRGQNVTFRCDPISEHNRLYWYRQTLGQGPEFLTYFQNEAQLEKSRLLSDRFSAERPKGSFSTLEIQRTEQGDSAMYLCASSQTRTGGNHQPQHFGDGTRLSIL.